These T cell receptor beta chains were read from a single sample in a study of Graves' ophthalmopathy and Graves' hyperthyroidism. TCRdb processed the multiplex PCR reads anew with MiXCR; each CDR3 protein has one entry. The sample consists of more than 1,000,000 distinct CDR3 sequences, roughly two fifths of them appearing once. Source material: peripheral blood or thyroid tissue (not recorded which). The source of these receptors is an adult man with Graves' hyperthyroidism. Each CDR3 is given without its conserved first and last residue.

TRBJ2-7	TRBV9	ASSVAGTSVYEQY
TRBJ1-2	TRBV6-5	ASSDDRADYT
TRBJ2-7	TRBV9	ASSPMTGGDIYEQY
TRBJ2-7	TRBV10-3	AISAGTGSYEQY
TRBJ2-7	TRBV10-3	ASSPGWGRDEQY
TRBJ1-5	TRBV7-2	ASSQGQAGARNQPQH
TRBJ2-6	TRBV10-3	ASSRRTGRSSGANVLT
TRBJ2-7	TRBV7-6	ASSVDAGGYEQY
TRBJ2-7	TRBV19	ASSNSGLYEQY
TRBJ2-5	TRBV25-1	ASSVGRREETQY
TRBJ1-4	TRBV9	ASSQDIRRNEKLF